These 8 T cell receptor beta chains came from one sample sequenced in a study of cytomegalovirus exposure and HLA in healthy donors. It was with 60 Vbeta and 13 Jbeta primers that the PCR ran. Sequenced by immunoSEQ multiplex PCR; TCRdb stores in-frame clones only, minus some. Found here are approximately 170,000 clones, approximately 78% of them singletons; the top ten hold about 0.76%. The sequencing input was PBMCs. Receptor source: a woman aged 18-29 years in good health and CMV-seronegative.

The rearrangement links TRBV28 to TRBJ1-1; tentative D call: TRBD1 (6 bases). CDR3 size: 16 residues. Germline CDR1 and CDR2: MDHEN and SYDVKM. The V end lost 6 bases, the J end lost 4 bases, and 21 bases lay between the germline ends. Here the CDR3 DNA reads TGTGCCAGCAGCGACCCCCTCACAGGGTACGGCACTGAAGCTTTCTTT. It codes for CASSDPLTGYGTEAFF.

This clone has a single count. Different DNA sequences within this sample yield the same CDR3. This chain links TRBV2 with TRBJ2-5; TRBD2 agrees at 8 bases. The CDR3 runs 13 residues. After removal of 4 bases from V and 5 bases from J, the junction contained 3 bases not matched to a gene. Germline assignment: CDR1 SNHLY and CDR2 FYNNEI. The CDR3 coding sequence is TGTGCCAGCAGTGGGACTAGCCAGGAGACCCAGTACTTC. Its translation is CASSGTSQETQYF.

The genes are TRBV5-1 and TRBJ2-1, with TRBD2 matching 9 bases. Germline assignment: CDR1 SGHRS and CDR2 YFSETQ. This CDR3 comprises 15 residues. V gave up 0 bases and J gave up 6 bases; unmatched junction bases: 4. The CDR3 coding sequence is TGCGCCAGCAGCTTGGTAGCGGGAGTAATCAATGAGCAGTTCTTC. This codes for CASSLVAGVINEQFF.

The genes are TRBV7-9 and TRBJ2-2; 7 nucleotides line up with TRBD1. With 5 bases clipped from V and 3 bases from J, the junction kept 6 bases outside the gene matches. The CDR3 has 15 amino acids. Germline CDR1 and CDR2: SEHNR and FQNEAQ (reference sequence). Here the CDR3 DNA reads TGTGCCAGCAGCCACCCAGGGGGTGACACCGGGGAGCTGTTTTTT. Protein sequence: CASSHPGGDTGELFF.

The gene calls are TRBV12-5 and TRBJ2-1; the match to TRBD2 covers 15 bases. The germline V gene encodes CDR1 LGHNT and CDR2 FRNRAP. Trimming took 2 bases from V and 9 from J; bases not matched to a gene: 11. CDR3 length: 18 amino acids. In DNA, the CDR3 is TGTGCTAGTGGTTTGAGGGGACTAGCGGGAGGATCCCGTGGTGAGCAGTTCTTC. As protein: CASGLRGLAGGSRGEQFF.

CDR3 in amino acids: CSVYQGSGNTIYF. The CDR3 DNA reads as TGCAGCGTATATCAGGGGTCTGGAAACACCATATATTTT. The chain employs TRBV29-1 and TRBJ1-3, with D possibly TRBD1 on 6 matching bases. Germline V CDR1 and CDR2: SQVTM, ANQGSEA. This CDR3 region has 13 residues. V gave up 6 bases and J gave up 1 base, with 10 bases separating them. The full variable domain, completed using reference TRBV29-1 and TRBJ1-3, is SAVISQKPSRDICQRGTSLTIQCQVDSQVTMMFWYRQQPGQSLTLIATANQGSEATYESGFVIDKFPISRPNLTFSTLTVSNMSPEDSSIYLCSVYQGSGNTIYFGEGSWLTVV.

This rearrangement joins TRBV6-6 to TRBJ2-2; 10 positions match TRBD1. CDR1 and CDR2 (germline): MNHNY, SVGAGI (reference sequence). The trim removed 4 bases at V and 5 bases at J, leaving 4 bases unmatched. The CDR3 spans 15 residues. CDR3 nucleotides: TGTGCCAGCAGTTTTCGACAGGGGGCGACCGGGGAGCTGTTTTTT. Residues: CASSFRQGATGELFF.

The chain has TRBV28 and TRBJ1-4; D remains unclear. Germline-derived CDR1 and CDR2 are MDHEN and SYDVKM. Trimming cost V 7 bases and J 7 bases, with 13 bases left between them. The CDR3 length is 13 residues. This CDR3 reads CASMVGRREKLFF. Written as DNA, the CDR3 is TGTGCCAGCATGGTGGGGAGGCGTGAAAAACTGTTTTTT. Combining the CDR3 with reference TRBV28 and TRBJ1-4 gives the whole variable domain DVKVTQSSRYLVKRTGEKVFLECVQDMDHENMFWYRQDPGLGLRLIYFSYDVKMKEKGDIPEGYSVSREKKERFSLILESASTNQTSMYLCASMVGRREKLFFGSGTQLSVL.